These T cell receptor beta chains were read from a single sample in a study of shared clonotypes between healthy human individuals. Some clones are missing from TCRdb's copy, which holds only in-frame ones; the method was immunoSEQ multiplex PCR. Among more than 150,000 clones, about 93% were seen once, and the ten largest hold around 0.067%. The specimen sequenced was naive CD4+ T cells sorted from blood. These receptors were taken from a woman aged 25 to 39 in good health. Both conserved end residues are part of each CDR3. A D gene is named only where the DNA matches it firmly. Size values are once, few and many counts, or a class for expanded clones, and some rows have none.

TRBV15	TRBJ1-5	NA	NA	TGTGCCACCAGCAGAGATCGGTCCAGGGGAGGCAATCAGCCCCAGCATTTT	CATSRDRSRGGNQPQHF
TRBV28	TRBJ2-1	NA	NA	TGTGCTCTGGGCGGACTACGTGTTGGCAATGAGCAGTTCTTC	CALGGLRVGNEQFF
TRBV6-6	TRBJ1-4	TRBD1	NA	TGTGCCAGCAGTTACTCGGGTGACAGGGGGTATGAAAAACTGTTTTTT	CASSYSGDRGYEKLFF
TRBV28	TRBJ1-2	NA	NA	TGTGCCAGCAGTAATGGGGCGAGGATCTATGGCTACACCTTC	CASSNGARIYGYTF
TRBV6-6	TRBJ2-2	NA	NA	TGTGCCAGCAGGACCGACCAGAGCGGCAACACCGGGGAGCTGTTTTTT	CASRTDQSGNTGELFF
TRBV2	TRBJ2-7	NA	NA	TGTGCCAGCAGCGGGATTAGCCTCCTCAGCTACGAGCAGTACTTC	CASSGISLLSYEQYF
TRBV19	TRBJ1-4	NA	NA	TGTGCCAGCATAGGGTCAACTAATGAAAAACTGTTTTTT	CASIGSTNEKLFF
TRBV7-8	TRBJ2-7	NA	NA	TGTGCCAGCAGCTTAGTCAAATTAGCATACGAGCAGTACTTC	CASSLVKLAYEQYF
TRBV28	TRBJ2-7	TRBD2	NA	TGTGCCAGCAGTGAGTCTAGCGGGAGCCCCACCGACTACGAGCAGTACTTC	CASSESSGSPTDYEQYF
TRBV11-2	TRBJ2-3	TRBD2	once	TGTGCCAGCAGCTTAGGCGGGAGTAGCACAGATACGCAGTATTTT	CASSLGGSSTDTQYF
TRBV28	TRBJ1-5	NA	once	TGTGCCAGCAACTCGATAGCAGGGTCTCAGGGCAATCAGCCCCAGCATTTT	CASNSIAGSQGNQPQHF
TRBV19	TRBJ2-7	NA	NA	TGTGCCAGTAAAATCCAGGTGGAGAGCTACGAGCAGTACTTC	CASKIQVESYEQYF
TRBV6-4	TRBJ2-3	TRBD2	NA	TGTGCCAGCAGCCGAGAGGGACTATCTGGCACAGATACGCAGTATTTT	CASSREGLSGTDTQYF
TRBV6-1	TRBJ2-3	TRBD2	NA	TGTGCCACTAGTAGACTAGCGGGAGCTGATACGCAGTATTTT	CATSRLAGADTQYF
TRBV4-1	TRBJ1-2	NA	NA	TGCGCCAGCAGCCAAGGGGGCCTTAACTATGGCTACACCTTC	CASSQGGLNYGYTF
TRBV21-1	TRBJ2-7	NA	NA	TGTGCCAGCAGCAAAGGGGAAGGGAAGTCGCCCTACGAGCAGTACTTC	CASSKGEGKSPYEQYF
TRBV5-1	TRBJ2-1	NA	NA	TGCGCCAGCAAAGGGGAGGGGGGCAATGAGCAGTTCTTC	CASKGEGGNEQFF
TRBV4-2	TRBJ1-1	NA	NA	TGTGCCAGCAGCCAAACGTCGGGAGAGAATCCCCCTGAAGCTTTCTTT	CASSQTSGENPPEAFF
TRBV2	TRBJ2-7	NA	once	TGTGCCAGCAACAGTAGAGAGTCCTACGAGCAGTACTTC	CASNSRESYEQYF
TRBV7-9	TRBJ2-2	TRBD2	NA	TGTGCCAGCCACAGACTAGCGGGAGAGCGGGGTCGCACCGGGGAGCTGTTTTTT	CASHRLAGERGRTGELFF
TRBV2	TRBJ2-7	TRBD2	NA	TGTGCCAGCAGTGAGCGGGAGTTCAACGAGCAGTACTTC	CASSEREFNEQYF
TRBV28	TRBJ2-7	TRBD2	NA	TGTGCCAGCAGTTTAGAAGGGCAGGGAGGGTACGAGCAGTACTTC	CASSLEGQGGYEQYF
TRBV18	TRBJ1-1	NA	NA	TGTGCCAGCTCACCAAAATTACAGGGAAACACTGAAGCTTTCTTT	CASSPKLQGNTEAFF
TRBV28	TRBJ2-7	TRBD2	NA	TGTGCCAGCAGTGCCCAGCGGGGGGGCTCCTACGAGCAGTACTTC	CASSAQRGGSYEQYF
TRBV20-1	TRBJ1-2	NA	once	TGCAGTGCTAGGGGGGGAGAGGGCTACACCTTC	CSARGGEGYTF
TRBV29-1	TRBJ1-2	NA	NA	TGCAGCGTTCTCGCGAGGGGCCTTAACTATGGCTACACCTTC	CSVLARGLNYGYTF
TRBV7-9	TRBJ2-7	NA	few	TGTGCCAGCAGCGCGTGGCTTAGCGGAGGCACCTACGAGCAGTACTTC	CASSAWLSGGTYEQYF
TRBV5-1	TRBJ2-5	NA	NA	TGCGCCAGCAGCTTGCTCAGGGTACAGGAGACCCAGTACTTC	CASSLLRVQETQYF
TRBV28	TRBJ1-2	NA	once	TGTGCCAGCAGTTTAGAGGCCAGATGGGCCGTAGACTATGGCTACACCTTC	CASSLEARWAVDYGYTF
TRBV11-2	TRBJ2-7	NA	once	TGTGCCAGCAGCGCCGGGGGAGAATACGAGCAGTACTTC	CASSAGGEYEQYF
TRBV27	TRBJ2-7	NA	NA	TGTGCCAGCAGTTTAGAGGGGACCACCGAGCAGTACTTC	CASSLEGTTEQYF
TRBV18	TRBJ1-3	TRBD1	NA	TGTGCCAGCTCACCCGACAGGGACTCTGGAAACACCATATATTTT	CASSPDRDSGNTIYF
TRBV28	TRBJ2-7	NA	NA	TGTGCCAGCAGTGAGGACGCCTACGAGCAGTACTTC	CASSEDAYEQYF
TRBV5-5	TRBJ2-7	NA	NA	TGTGCCAGCAGCCCCACCCACCCATACGAGCAGTACTTC	CASSPTHPYEQYF
TRBV19	TRBJ1-4	TRBD1	NA	TGTGCCAGTAGTATAGCCGGGACAGGGAATGAAAAACTGTTTTTT	CASSIAGTGNEKLFF
TRBV4-1	TRBJ1-1	NA	NA	TGCGCCAGCAGCTCAGGGGTGAGCACTGAAGCTTTCTTT	CASSSGVSTEAFF
TRBV30	TRBJ2-1	NA	NA	TGTGCCTGGAGTGTAACTAGCCCCAATAATGAGCAGTTCTTC	CAWSVTSPNNEQFF
TRBV5-1	TRBJ1-2	TRBD1	NA	TGCGCCAGCAGCTGGGACCCTACAGGGGACCTGGGGGGCTACACCTTC	CASSWDPTGDLGGYTF
TRBV7-9	TRBJ2-7	NA	few	TGTGCCAGCAGCTTCGACGAGCAGTACTTC	CASSFDEQYF
TRBV6-6	TRBJ2-1	NA	NA	TGTGCCAGCACCTCCTACAATGAGCAGTTCTTC	CASTSYNEQFF
TRBV19	TRBJ2-7	TRBD1	NA	TGTGCCAGTAGCCGGGGAGAGGGGGCGTACGAGCAGTACTTC	CASSRGEGAYEQYF
TRBV6-5	TRBJ1-1	NA	NA	TGTGCCAGCAGTTACGCGCAGATGAACACTGAAGCTTTCTTT	CASSYAQMNTEAFF
TRBV18	TRBJ2-5	NA	NA	TGTGCCAGCTCACCCTCCAGGGAGACCCAGTACTTC	CASSPSRETQYF
TRBV28	TRBJ1-1	NA	once	TGTGCCAGCAGGAGAAGGACACTTCTAAACACTGAAGCTTTCTTT	CASRRRTLLNTEAFF